The rows below give T cell receptor beta chains drawn from one sample of a study of T cell responses to AZD1222 COVID-19 vaccine. Assay: immunoSEQ multiplex PCR; the TCRdb copy retains only in-frame clones and omits some. There are around 95,000 clones in the sample; more than 75% occur only once, and approximately 15% lies in the top ten. Sequencing used peripheral blood, obtained on day 0 of AZD1222 vaccination. These receptors originate from an adult in good health. Each CDR3 is given with its conserved first and last residue. D genes are given only for firm matches. Part of the rows lack a size; the others show once, few, many or a class for expanded clones.

cdr3_nt,cdr3_aa,v_call,clone_size,j_call,cdr3_length,d_call
TGTGCCAGTAGAGGGGGAGAGACCCAGTACTTC,CASRGGETQYF,TRBV19,-,TRBJ2-5,11,-
TGTGCCAGCACTCTAATCGGGGGGATCGGCTCCGGGGAGCTGTTTTTT,CASTLIGGIGSGELFF,TRBV11-1,-,TRBJ2-2,16,TRBD2
TGTGCCAGCAGCCCCCGGTGGTCGAGGGTGGGTGGCTCACCCCTCCACTTT,CASSPRWSRVGGSPLHF,TRBV3-1/TRBV3-2,-,TRBJ1-6,17,-
TGTGCCAGCACCTCGGGGACAGGGGCCGGCTACACCTTC,CASTSGTGAGYTF,TRBV6-5,-,TRBJ1-2,13,TRBD1
TGTGCCAGCACCTCCCGCGGGGGTCCTGGAAACACCATATATTTT,CASTSRGGPGNTIYF,TRBV6-5,few,TRBJ1-3,15,-
TGTGCCACCAGTCCCGGGCCCGGGACGGCCTTAAAGCCCCAGCATTTT,CATSPGPGTALKPQHF,TRBV15,-,TRBJ1-5,16,-
TGTGCCAGCTCACCCCGGACAGGGGATAACACTGAAGCTTTCTTT,CASSPRTGDNTEAFF,TRBV18,-,TRBJ1-1,15,TRBD1
TGTGCCAGCAGCGTCGGGGACCTCGAAGCTTTCTTT,CASSVGDLEAFF,TRBV28,-,TRBJ1-1,12,-
TGTGCCTGGAGTTCCCTAGCCGATACAGATACGCAGTATTTT,CAWSSLADTDTQYF,TRBV30,-,TRBJ2-3,14,-
TGTGCCAGCAGCCTCGATGACAGGGCAGACACTGAAGCTTTCTTT,CASSLDDRADTEAFF,TRBV7-3,-,TRBJ1-1,15,TRBD1
TGTGCCAGCACGCTTGAGGGCCTAGCGGGAGGTGTCGGGGAGCTGTTTTTT,CASTLEGLAGGVGELFF,TRBV2,-,TRBJ2-2,17,TRBD2
TGTGCCAGCAGCTTCGGCAGCAAAGAGACCCAGTACTTC,CASSFGSKETQYF,TRBV7-8,-,TRBJ2-5,13,-
TGTGCCAGTAGTATAGCACAGTACGCAGTGAACACTGAAGCTTTCTTT,CASSIAQYAVNTEAFF,TRBV19,-,TRBJ1-1,16,-
TGTGCCACCCAGACAGGGGGCTACACCTTC,CATQTGGYTF,TRBV6-1,-,TRBJ1-2,10,TRBD1
TGTGCCAGCAGCCAGTACCCGATGACAGGGGGCGCGCACGAGCAGTACTTC,CASSQYPMTGGAHEQYF,TRBV7-8,-,TRBJ2-7,17,TRBD1
TGTGCCAGCAGCCGTTATAACTACGAGCAGTACTTC,CASSRYNYEQYF,TRBV7-6,-,TRBJ2-7,12,-
TGCGCCAACCTAGCGGGAGAGTGGCTCGCTAGTTATTACGAGCAGTACTTC,CANLAGEWLASYYEQYF,TRBV10-1,-,TRBJ2-7,17,TRBD2
TGTGCCAGCAGCTTGCCCACTAGCCACGAGCAGTACTTC,CASSLPTSHEQYF,TRBV5-4,-,TRBJ2-7,13,-
TGTGCCACCAGTGATTCTCTCAATGAGCAGTTCTTC,CATSDSLNEQFF,TRBV24-1,-,TRBJ2-1,12,-
TGTGCCAGCAGCCAAGGGGACGAGCAGTACTTC,CASSQGDEQYF,TRBV7-6,medium-sized,TRBJ2-7,11,-
TGTGCCAGCAGCGTAGCGGGGCATGGGGCTGAAGCTTTCTTT,CASSVAGHGAEAFF,TRBV9,-,TRBJ1-1,14,-
TGCGCCAGCAGCCGGGCGGGGGACAGGAGTAATGAAAAACTGTTTTTT,CASSRAGDRSNEKLFF,TRBV4-1,-,TRBJ1-4,16,TRBD1
TGTGCCAGTACGACAGGGGGTATGAACACTGAAGCTTTCTTT,CASTTGGMNTEAFF,TRBV28,-,TRBJ1-1,14,TRBD1
TGTGCCAGTACCGGACAGGGGGGCAATCAGCCCCAGCATTTT,CASTGQGGNQPQHF,TRBV19,-,TRBJ1-5,14,TRBD1
TGTGCCAGCAGGCCCACAGGGTTGGGGCAGCCCCAGCATTTT,CASRPTGLGQPQHF,TRBV28,-,TRBJ1-5,14,-
TGTGCCAGCAGTTACCCCTCAGCGGGGGGTAAAAATGAGCAGTTCTTC,CASSYPSAGGKNEQFF,TRBV6-5,once,TRBJ2-1,16,TRBD2
TGTGCCAGCAGCTTCTCCAGGGGGCGAAATCAGCCCCAGCATTTT,CASSFSRGRNQPQHF,TRBV7-6,-,TRBJ1-5,15,TRBD1
TGCGCCAGCAGCCCCGACTTGCGTACCGGGGAGCTGTTTTTT,CASSPDLRTGELFF,TRBV5-1,-,TRBJ2-2,14,-
TGTGCCAGCAGCTTAGCAAGTGAAGGGTTTCGCGAGCAGTACTTC,CASSLASEGFREQYF,TRBV7-9,-,TRBJ2-7,15,-
TGTGCCAGCTCACCGGGTCTTGGCAGAAGGTTCCACGAGCAGTACTTC,CASSPGLGRRFHEQYF,TRBV18,-,TRBJ2-7,16,-
TGTGCCAGCAGTTACGCTAGACTCCGGGGGCATCAGCCCCAGCATTTT,CASSYARLRGHQPQHF,TRBV6-2/TRBV6-3,-,TRBJ1-5,16,-
TGCGCCAGCAGCCAAGTAGACAGGGGCCTGGTGGAGGAGCAGTACTTC,CASSQVDRGLVEEQYF,TRBV4-1,-,TRBJ2-7,16,TRBD1
TGTGCCAGCAGCGTAGACGGCGTTCTCACAGATACGCAGTATTTT,CASSVDGVLTDTQYF,TRBV9,-,TRBJ2-3,15,-
TGTGCCAGCAGTTATGGGGGCATGCAGCCCCAGCATTTT,CASSYGGMQPQHF,TRBV6-2/TRBV6-3,-,TRBJ1-5,13,-
TGCGCCAGCAGCCAACTACCCCAGGGGCACCTGAATCAGCCCCAGCATTTT,CASSQLPQGHLNQPQHF,TRBV4-1,-,TRBJ1-5,17,-
TGTGCCAGTAGTATGACAGGCGAGAACTATGGCTACACCTTC,CASSMTGENYGYTF,TRBV19,-,TRBJ1-2,14,-
TGTGCCAGCAGCCCAGATGGGACGGTCGATGTCACTGAAGCTTTCTTT,CASSPDGTVDVTEAFF,TRBV7-2,-,TRBJ1-1,16,-
TGTGCCAGCAGCTGGACCGGGACCGCCGGTACGGAGCAGTACTTC,CASSWTGTAGTEQYF,TRBV7-9,-,TRBJ2-7,15,-
TGTGCCAGCAGCCACGGGGGGCTAAAGGACGGGGAGCTGTTTTTT,CASSHGGLKDGELFF,TRBV3-1/TRBV3-2,-,TRBJ2-2,15,-
TGTGCCAGCAGCCCAACGGGGGGAAACACCATATATTTT,CASSPTGGNTIYF,TRBV11-2,-,TRBJ1-3,13,-
TGTGCCAGCAGCCCCCGGGTTGTTTCTGGAAACACCATATATTTT,CASSPRVVSGNTIYF,TRBV3-1/TRBV3-2,-,TRBJ1-3,15,-
TGTGCCAGCAGTTACGGTCCAGGGGACGCCTATGGCTACACCTTC,CASSYGPGDAYGYTF,TRBV6-5,-,TRBJ1-2,15,-
TGTGCCAGCAGTTTCACGGGAGGATCAAAGAATGAGCAGTTCTTC,CASSFTGGSKNEQFF,TRBV27,-,TRBJ2-1,15,TRBD2
TGTGCCATCAGCCCACAGGGTAACTATGGCTACACCTTC,CAISPQGNYGYTF,TRBV10-3,-,TRBJ1-2,13,-
TGCGCCAGCAGCCCCGCCGGGGCAGGGTTCAATTCACCCCTCCACTTT,CASSPAGAGFNSPLHF,TRBV5-1,-,TRBJ1-6,16,-
TGTGCCAGTAGTATACAGGGCGATGGCTACACCTTC,CASSIQGDGYTF,TRBV19,-,TRBJ1-2,12,-